This T cell receptor beta chain was observed in a study of blood T cells in healthy people across ages. V was trimmed by 5 bases and J by 0 bases, leaving 21 bases between them. Germline CDR1 is SEHNR and CDR2 is FQNEAQ (reference sequence). The CDR3 has 18 residues. Sample-barcoded 5' priming and a J-beta primer mix drove a second PCR of about 6 to 12 cycles. TCRdb used MiXCR to reprocess the 5' RACE reads, holding one entry per CDR3 protein. This table holds some 1.6 million distinct CDR3 sequences, roughly 32% found once. The specimen was blood. This chain uses TRBV7-9 with TRBJ2-3; no firm D call. The origin of this receptor is a woman aged 25 to 39 in good health. The CDR3 loop reads CASSLYRGTTPSTDTQYF. In DNA, the CDR3 is TGTGCCAGCAGCCTTTATAGAGGAACTACCCCTAGCACAGATACGCAGTATTTT.